A single sample is the source of the 18 T cell receptor beta chains below, sequenced in a study of tumor-infiltrating lymphocytes in primary liver carcinoma. RNA was extracted from whole blood without cell sorting, alongside germline DNA. Synthesis of TCR beta cDNA was carried out from approximately 500 ng total RNA with a constant-region primer. It was through three nested multiplex PCR rounds of slightly modified ARM-PCR that TCR beta libraries arose. TRBV1-TRBV30 forward primers paired with a C-beta reverse primer drove the first two PCR rounds, around 10 cycles each. MiXCR, run by TCRdb on the multiplex PCR reads, gives a single entry per CDR3 protein. The data contain about 180,000 distinct CDR3 sequences, about 55% of them singletons. The sequencing input was peripheral blood. Source of these receptors: a man aged 40-50 years with primary liver carcinoma and hepatitis B virus infection.

A word on this clonotype: A junction boundary mismatches the germline segment, possibly from a read error. The chain is built from TRBV5-1 and TRBJ2-1; 10 bases are a match to TRBD1. This CDR3 is 12 amino acids long. CDR1 and CDR2 (germline): SGHRS, YFSETQ. The CDR3, as DNA: TGCGCCAGCAGCTTCGGGACAGGGGACCTCTCCTTC. It encodes CASSFGTGDLSF.

Remarks on this clonotype: This is likely a read error, given that the CDR3 carries no conserved phenylalanine or tryptophan at its end. The rearrangement joins TRBV12-3 or TRBV12-4 to TRBJ1-3; D remains unclear. The V end lost 2 bases, the J end lost 0 bases, and 8 bases lay between the germline ends. The CDR3 totals 15 residues. This CDR3 reads CASSLSALSGNTIYS. DNA for the CDR3: TGTGCCAGCAGTTTATCGGCGCTCTCTGGAAACACCATATATTCT.

This clonotype was detected ten times or more. The chain recombines TRBV10-3 with TRBJ2-1; 9 bases agree with TRBD1. Germline CDR1 and CDR2: ENHRY and SYGVKD. Germline trimming cut 3 bases from V and 4 bases from J; bases unmatched to any gene: 4. This CDR3 comprises 15 residues. The CDR3 region has the DNA TGTGCCATCAGTGACACAGGGGGCGCGTACAATGAGCAGTTCTTC. Its translation: CAISDTGGAYNEQFF.

The chain employs TRBV10-3 and TRBJ2-7; 8 positions agree with TRBD2. The CDR3 is 15 residues long. From germline, CDR1 is ENHRY and CDR2 SYGVKD. V lost 1 base, J lost 2 bases, and 4 bases stayed unmatched. CDR3 coding DNA: TGTGCCATCAGTGAGTGGCTAGCGGGCGCCTACGAGCAGTACTTC. Translation gives CAISEWLAGAYEQYF.

The chain is built from TRBV10-3 and TRBJ1-1; 8 nucleotides align to TRBD1. The CDR3 sequence is 18 residues long. The germline CDR1 and CDR2 sequences are ENHRY and SYGVKD. The V gene end was trimmed by 8 bases and the J gene end by 1 base; junction bases not matched to a gene: 18. The CDR3 sequence is CAIRSPGGKTLENTEAFF. The CDR3 coding sequence is TGTGCCATCCGTTCTCCAGGGGGCAAGACTCTTGAGAACACTGAAGCTTTCTTT.

The CDR3 reads CASSPSGISYNEQFF. The CDR3, as DNA: TGTGCCAGCAGCCCCAGCGGGATCTCCTACAATGAGCAGTTCTTC. The rearrangement uses TRBV6-2 or TRBV6-3 and TRBJ2-1; 7 bases line up with TRBD2. CDR3 length: 15 residues. The trim removed 6 bases at V and 0 bases at J, leaving 5 bases unmatched. Germline V gives CDR1 MNHEY, CDR2 SVGEGT.

This clonotype has more than one count but fewer than ten. The V and J genes are TRBV5-6 and TRBJ2-7; possibly TRBD1 for D (5 bases). Germline lookup yields CDR1 SGHDT and CDR2 YYEEEE. The CDR3 consists of 13 residues. With 4 bases removed from V and 3 bases from J, the gap between germline ends came to 11 bases. In nucleotides, the CDR3 is TGTGCCAGCAGCATTGACAGCTACTACGAGCAGTACTTC. The encoded protein is CASSIDSYYEQYF. Combining the CDR3 with reference TRBV5-6 and TRBJ2-7 gives the whole variable domain DAGVTQSPTHLIKTRGQQVTLRCSPKSGHDTVSWYQQALGQGPQFIFQYYEEEERQRGNFPDRFSGHQFPNYSSELNVNALLLGDSALYLCASSIDSYYEQYFGPGTRLTVT.

CDR3: CASSTGTGETKNIQYF. Written as DNA, the CDR3 is TGTGCCAGCAGCACCGGGACAGGTGAGACCAAAAACATTCAGTACTTC. The chain links TRBV11-3 to TRBJ2-4; 8 bases agree with TRBD1. There are 16 residues in the CDR3. Germline V CDR1 and CDR2: SGHNT, YENEEA. Trimming took 5 bases from V and 2 from J; bases not matched to a gene: 8.

With regard to this clonotype: Germline is not matched at one junction end, which may reflect a read error. The chain carries TRBV11-1 and TRBJ2-3; unclear D gene. The CDR3 runs 16 residues. Per the germline V gene, CDR1 is SGHAT and CDR2 is FQDESV (reference sequence). The chain's CDR3 is CASSLSVAARTDTQYF. As DNA, the CDR3 is TGTGCCAGTAGCTTAAGTGTAGCAGCGCGCACAGATACGCAGTATTTT.

The chain has TRBV6-2 or TRBV6-3 and TRBJ2-7, with D unresolved. Germline CDR1 MNHEY, CDR2 SVGEGT. This CDR3 is 11 amino acids long. This CDR3 is CAIRLRHEQYF. In nucleotides, the CDR3 is TGTGCAATCAGGCTCCGGCACGAGCAGTACTTC.

The CDR3 spells CASSVDRHQPQHF. The CDR3 DNA reads as TGTGCCAGCAGCGTAGACAGGCATCAGCCCCAGCATTTT. The chain has TRBV28 and TRBJ1-5; a weak D match, TRBD1 (6 bases). The CDR3 runs 13 residues. Per the germline V gene, CDR1 is MDHEN and CDR2 is SYDVKM. V gave up 6 bases and J gave up 5 bases, with 11 bases separating them.

The rearrangement uses TRBV29-1 and TRBJ1-3; the D is unclear. Germline CDR1 and CDR2: SQVTM and ANQGSEA. With 7 bases removed from V and 4 bases from J, the gap between germline ends came to 8 bases. This CDR3 has 11 amino acids. CDR3 protein: CSATMGNTIYF. The CDR3 DNA reads as TGCAGCGCCACGATGGGAAACACCATATATTTT.

About this clonotype itself: The junction does not match germline at one end; this may be a read error. V and J are TRBV5-4 and TRBJ1-1; 9 bases are a match to TRBD1. The CDR3 totals 16 residues. Germline V gene sequence: CDR1 SGHNT, CDR2 YYREEE (reference sequence). The CDR3 loop reads CASSLGGTGRNTEALF. The DNA of the CDR3 is TGTGCCAGCAGCTTGGGCGGGACAGGGAGGAACACTGAAGCTTTATTT.

At least ten counts were recorded for this clonotype. This chain links TRBV11-2 with TRBJ1-1; weak D call: TRBD1 (5 bases). V was trimmed by 5 bases and J by 3 bases, leaving 13 bases between them. The CDR3 has 14 residues. CDR1 is SGHAT and CDR2 is FQNNGV in the germline V gene. CDR3: CASSPWGIHTEAFF. CDR3 sequence (DNA): TGTGCCAGCAGCCCCTGGGGGATCCACACTGAAGCTTTCTTT.

This chain links TRBV6-2 or TRBV6-3 with TRBJ2-7, with D possibly being TRBD2 (5 bases). The germline V gene has CDR1 MNHEY and CDR2 SVGEGT. CDR3 length: 16 amino acids. Trimming stripped 6 bases from V and 2 bases from J, with 20 bases between. The CDR3 loop is CASSQGWGVSPYEQYF. CDR3 bases: TGTGCCAGCAGCCAAGGATGGGGAGTCTCCCCCTACGAGCAGTACTTC.

Comment on this clonotype: Since a much larger clone is just one base distant, this may be a read error. This is likely a read error, given that the CDR3 carries no conserved phenylalanine or tryptophan at its end. J is TRBJ2-5 and V is TRBV7-9; the D gene is possibly TRBD2 (5 bases). Trimming took off 5 bases at V and 2 bases at J, with 12 bases between the two ends. The CDR3 is made up of 14 amino acids. Germline CDR1 SEHNR, CDR2 FQNEAQ (reference sequence). The CDR3: CASSPRAGQETQYV. DNA of the CDR3: TGTGCCAGCAGCCCGAGGGCCGGTCAAGAGACCCAGTACGTC.

About this clonotype itself: In this CDR3 the conserved last residue, phenylalanine or tryptophan, is missing, so a read error is likely. This chain connects TRBV6-1 to TRBJ1-1; 8 bases match TRBD1. The trim removed 0 bases at V and 1 base at J, leaving 1 base unmatched. The germline V gene encodes CDR1 MNHNS and CDR2 SASEGT. The length of the CDR3 is 15 residues. The CDR3 spells CASSEAGQANTEAFL. CDR3 bases: TGTGCCAGCAGTGAAGCGGGACAGGCGAACACTGAAGCTTTCCTT.

This clonotype was found many times. V is TRBV11-2 and J is TRBJ2-4, with 9 bases fitting TRBD2. With 5 bases clipped from V and 9 bases from J, the junction kept 14 bases outside the gene matches. In germline, CDR1 is SGHAT, CDR2 FQNNGV. The CDR3 has 16 amino acids. The CDR3: CASSPSAGGPIGIQYF. The CDR3 nucleotides read TGTGCCAGCAGCCCCTCGGCGGGAGGGCCTATTGGCATTCAGTACTTC.